This TCR beta chain was captured in a study of blood T cell repertoires in COVID-19. Clones were sequenced by immunoSEQ multiplex PCR, and TCRdb holds only the in-frame ones, with some missing. The table shows some 510,000 clones, with 70% to 90% occurring only once. With 3 bases clipped from V and 14 bases from J, the junction kept 13 bases outside the gene matches. CDR1 is KGHDR, CDR2 SFDVKD, per germline. This CDR3 has 15 residues. The specimen was PBMCs or T cells enriched from blood (not recorded which). V usage is TRBV24-1 and J usage is TRBJ2-1, with 9 bases matching TRBD2. This sequence was found in a woman aged 40 to 49 who had recovered from COVID-19. The CDR3 nucleotides are TGTGCCACCAGTGATCCACGCGTGGGGGGGACTAGCAAGTTCTTC. Encoded protein: CATSDPRVGGTSKFF.